The source of this TCR beta chain is a study of T cell responses to AZD1222 COVID-19 vaccine. Study-level findings and limits: White British donors predominated, females outnumbered males, and clonal diversity was possibly underestimated. Along spike, vaccine-associated CD4 TCRs were found throughout, with dominance at 160-218 and 743-854. Repertoires in all cases were sampled only once the peak T cell response had passed. At study baseline, merely over 5 AZD1222 recipients were seropositive.

Trimming at V came to 3 bases and at J to 4 bases, leaving 5 bases not matched to a gene. The V gene's germline CDR1 is SNHLY and CDR2 FYNNEI. This CDR3 is 15 amino acids long. About this clone: What it binds is unknown.

Libraries were prepared by immunoSEQ multiplex PCR; TCRdb keeps only in-frame clonotypes and omits some of them. Of 110,000 to 150,000 clones listed, 89% are singletons. This specimen consisted of peripheral blood, obtained on day 0 of AZD1222 vaccination. This chain uses TRBV2 with TRBJ2-1, with 8 positions matching TRBD2. This TCR was sampled from an adult in good health. CDR3 in amino acids: CASSEFSGVYNEQFF. The CDR3 DNA sequence: TGTGCCAGCAGTGAGTTTAGCGGGGTTTACAATGAGCAGTTCTTC.